A selection of T cell receptor beta chains follows, all from one sample in a study of technical replicates of blood from a handful of donors. Profiled with immunoSEQ multiplex PCR; TCRdb holds only in-frame clones, not every one. The repertoire consists of 84,000 or so clones, with roughly 97% occurring once and the leading ten covering more than 0.15%. Input material: T cells isolated from PBMCs. The receptors originated from a human donor in good health. CDR3s include the opening cysteine and the closing phenylalanine or tryptophan. Fields, in order: J gene, clone size, CDR3 length, V gene, D gene, CDR3 protein, CDR3 DNA. A D gene is named only where the DNA matches it firmly. Only some rows state a clone size, as once, few, many or a class for expanded clones.

TRBJ1-4 NA 14 TRBV28 NA CASRQGLGGEKLFF TGTGCCAGCAGGCAGGGCTTGGGGGGTGAAAAACTGTTTTTT
TRBJ2-1 NA 15 TRBV27 TRBD2 CASRGMAGAYNEQFF TGTGCCAGCAGGGGGATGGCGGGGGCCTACAATGAGCAGTTCTTC
TRBJ2-2 NA 16 TRBV11-3 NA CASSLEQGSNTGELFF TGTGCCAGCAGCTTAGAACAGGGCTCGAACACCGGGGAGCTGTTTTTT
TRBJ2-2 NA 13 TRBV5-1 NA CASSLPSTGELFF TGCGCCAGCAGCTTGCCCAGCACCGGGGAGCTGTTTTTT
TRBJ1-2 NA 18 TRBV27 TRBD1 CASSALPGQGWANYGYTF TGTGCCAGCAGTGCCTTGCCGGGACAGGGGTGGGCTAACTATGGCTACACCTTC
TRBJ2-7 NA 14 TRBV6-6 TRBD1 CASSPRTGGYEQYF TGTGCCAGCAGTCCTCGGACAGGGGGCTACGAGCAGTACTTC
TRBJ2-1 NA 12 TRBV5-5 TRBD2 CASSWRGSEQFF TGTGCCAGCAGCTGGCGGGGGAGTGAGCAGTTCTTC
TRBJ2-1 NA 16 TRBV2 TRBD2 CASSGRGGGAFNEQFF TGTGCCAGCAGTGGTAGGGGCGGGGGGGCCTTCAATGAGCAGTTCTTC
TRBJ1-2 once 17 TRBV13 TRBD1 CASSPRNDRAEAYGYTF TGTGCCAGCAGCCCCCGTAACGACAGGGCAGAGGCTTATGGCTACACCTTC
TRBJ2-5 NA 13 TRBV2 NA CASSGRGGETQYF TGTGCCAGCAGTGGTAGGGGGGGAGAGACCCAGTACTTC
TRBJ1-2 NA 10 TRBV7-2 NA CAPLEGGYTF TGTGCCCCCCTAGAGGGCGGCTACACCTTC
TRBJ1-2 NA 13 TRBV25-1 TRBD1 CASRVGQNYGYTF TGTGCCAGCAGAGTGGGACAGAACTATGGCTACACCTTC
TRBJ1-5 NA 15 TRBV2 TRBD1 CASRGDRVSNQPQHF TGTGCCAGCAGAGGAGACAGGGTTAGCAATCAGCCCCAGCATTTT
TRBJ2-7 NA 15 TRBV14 TRBD1 CASSQATGVVDEQYF TGTGCCAGCAGCCAAGCTACAGGGGTTGTAGACGAGCAGTACTTC
TRBJ1-4 once 16 TRBV10-3 NA CAISDSSSSTNEKLFF TGTGCCATCAGTGACAGTTCATCCTCCACTAATGAAAAACTGTTTTTT